These 17 T cell receptor beta chains were sequenced from one sample in a study of human T cells and chemical hapten exposure. Each CDR3 protein gets one entry after TCRdb re-called the RACE reads with MiXCR. The sample carries about 120,000 distinct CDR3 sequences, roughly 13% recorded once. Time point of the sample: patch test 1, 2 weeks after DPC sensitization. Sample treatment: therapeutic diphenylcyclopropenone sensitization with weekly scalp DPC. Material: whole blood, obtained in connection with sensitization to the hapten diphenylcyclopropenone (DPC). The source of these receptors is a man aged 18 to 29 with alopecia areata. Some clones in this sample may be carry-over from other donors' samples.

This clonotype has just a few counts. The rearrangement joins TRBV2 to TRBJ2-3, with D hard to call. V lost 7 bases and J lost 3, with 11 bases in between. Germline assignment: CDR1 SNHLY and CDR2 FYNNEI. The CDR3 contains 13 residues. In nucleotides, the CDR3 is TGTGCCAGCACGGTGGGTTTGACAGATACGCAGTATTTT. It yields the protein CASTVGLTDTQYF.

The chain is built from TRBV7-2 and TRBJ2-4; tentatively, D is TRBD2 (7 bases). Deletions cut 6 bases from V and 0 bases from J, with 15 bases between. The CDR3 runs 16 residues. From germline, CDR1 is SGHTA and CDR2 FQGNSA. CDR3 sequence reads: CASSRGGDLAKNIQYF. DNA of the CDR3: TGTGCCAGCAGTCGAGGGGGGGACCTAGCCAAAAACATTCAGTACTTC.

This chain joins TRBV7-6 and TRBJ1-3; D not certain. CDR3 size: 16 residues. V lost 4 bases and J lost 0, with 13 bases in between. Germline V gene sequence: CDR1 SGHVS, CDR2 FNYEAQ. The CDR3 DNA follows: TGTGCCAGCAGCTCCATGGGGAGGCCCTCTGGAAACACCATATATTTT. Translation gives CASSSMGRPSGNTIYF.

Ten or more counts support this clonotype. The J gene is TRBJ1-4, the V gene TRBV6-2 or TRBV6-3; TRBD1 might be the D (6 bases). This CDR3 is built from 15 residues. Germline CDR1 and CDR2: MNHEY and SVGEGT. V was cut by 5 bases and J by 8 bases, with 18 bases left in between. The CDR3 region is CASSQGQMIWEKLFF. The CDR3 DNA reads TGTGCCAGCAGTCAGGGACAAATGATATGGGAAAAACTGTTTTTT.

The genes are TRBV19 and TRBJ1-5; 7 bases are shared with TRBD1. The V segment lost 1 base and the J segment 2 bases; nucleotides outside the gene matches: 2. The CDR3 is 15 amino acids. Germline V CDR1 and CDR2: LNHDA, SQIVND (reference sequence). The CDR3 coding sequence is TGTGCCAGTAGTATAGTGACAGGGCGCAATCAGCCCCAGCATTTT. Its protein is CASSIVTGRNQPQHF.

The V call is TRBV4-1, the J call TRBJ2-7, with D maybe TRBD2 (5 bases). Trimming took 1 base from V and 1 from J, leaving 14 bases between them. The CDR3 length is 16 residues. Germline CDR1 and CDR2: MGHRA and YSYEKL. CDR3 loop: CASSQVWGVRSYEQYF. CDR3 DNA: TGCGCCAGCAGCCAAGTTTGGGGAGTCAGGTCCTACGAGCAGTACTTC.

V usage is TRBV27 and J usage is TRBJ1-1, with no clear D. Per germline, CDR1 MNHEY and CDR2 SMNVEV (reference sequence). This CDR3 contains 14 residues. V lost 5 bases, J lost 1 base, and 11 bases lay in between. Here the CDR3 DNA reads TGTGCCAGCAGTAGAGGACGGACGAACACTGAAGCTTTCTTT. Protein product: CASSRGRTNTEAFF.

This clonotype turned up a few times. The rearrangement joins TRBV4-1 to TRBJ1-2; TRBD1 might be the D (6 bases). Germline V lookup: CDR1 MGHRA, CDR2 YSYEKL. Trimming took off 1 base at V and 8 bases at J, with 11 bases between the two ends. CDR3 length: 13 amino acids. The CDR3 is CASSQVRGDGYTF. The CDR3 region has the DNA TGCGCCAGCAGCCAAGTCAGGGGAGACGGCTACACCTTC.

The sample holds a few counts of this clonotype. The chain couples TRBV25-1 to TRBJ1-6; D is undetermined. Per germline, CDR1 MGHDK and CDR2 SYGVNS. Trimming pared 5 bases from V and 4 bases from J, leaving 9 bases between. The CDR3 runs 14 residues. CDR3 sequence: CASSSGVYNSPLHF. DNA for the CDR3: TGTGCCAGCAGTTCTGGGGTTTATAATTCACCCCTCCACTTT.

This rearrangement joins TRBV4-2 to TRBJ1-1; D gene uncertain. This CDR3 has 16 residues. V lost 0 bases and J lost 0, with 11 bases in between. CDR1 LGHNA and CDR2 YNFKEQ come from the germline V gene. The CDR3 coding sequence is TGTGCCAGCAGCCAAGATCTTGCCCGCCTGAACACTGAAGCTTTCTTT. Translating it yields CASSQDLARLNTEAFF.

The chain is built from TRBV10-1 and TRBJ2-4; 11 bases match TRBD1. V shed 0 bases and J 8 bases; nucleotides not matched to a gene: 9. The germline V gene has CDR1 WNHNN and CDR2 SYGVQD (reference sequence). This CDR3 has 17 residues. The CDR3 region is CASSESDRDRGKDIQYF. As DNA, the CDR3 is TGCGCCAGCAGTGAGTCGGATAGGGACAGGGGGAAGGACATTCAGTACTTC.

This clonotype was counted many times. The chain combines TRBV27 with TRBJ2-1; possible D gene TRBD1, 6 bases. The CDR3 loop spans 16 amino acids. Germline values: CDR1 MNHEY, CDR2 SMNVEV (reference sequence). The germline V and J ends were trimmed by 7 bases and 6 bases, with 22 bases remaining between them. CDR3 region: CASTPARGVELNEQFF. As DNA, the CDR3 is TGTGCCAGCACCCCCGCCAGGGGCGTGGAACTCAATGAGCAGTTCTTC.

V is TRBV4-1 and J is TRBJ2-3; TRBD2 matches at 9 bases. The CDR3 runs to 13 residues. CDR1 and CDR2 (germline): MGHRA, YSYEKL. V was pared by 3 bases and J by 9 bases, with 4 bases of the junction left unmatched. CDR3 sequence reads: CASSHGGLATQYF. CDR3 in DNA: TGCGCCAGCAGCCACGGTGGACTAGCGACGCAGTATTTT.

The rearrangement links TRBV14 to TRBJ2-5; 9 bases align to TRBD2. This CDR3 has 16 amino acids. The V gene end was trimmed by 4 bases and the J gene end by 3 bases; junction bases not matched to a gene: 9. Germline assignment: CDR1 SGHDN and CDR2 FVKESK. The CDR3 is CASSLNPRLAEETQYF. The CDR3 coding sequence is TGTGCCAGCAGCCTGAACCCTAGACTAGCGGAAGAGACCCAGTACTTC. The full variable domain, with the rest looked up from reference TRBV14 and TRBJ2-5, is EAGVTQFPSHSVIEKGQTVTLRCDPISGHDNLYWYRRVMGKEIKFLLHFVKESKQDESGMPNNRFLAERTGGTYSTLKVQPAELEDSGVYFCASSLNPRLAEETQYFGPGTRLLVL.

This rearrangement joins TRBV6-1 to TRBJ2-7, with D perhaps TRBD1 (5 bases). Germline V gives CDR1 MNHNS, CDR2 SASEGT. Trimming cost V 4 bases and J 2 bases, with 9 bases left between them. The length of the CDR3 is 13 residues. CDR3 region: CASSVTAAYEQYF. Here the CDR3 DNA reads TGTGCCAGCAGTGTGACAGCTGCCTACGAGCAGTACTTC.

This clonotype was observed a handful of times. The chain employs TRBV25-1 and TRBJ1-2; tentative D call: TRBD1 (5 bases). The CDR3 consists of 12 residues. Trimming took 2 bases from V and 4 from J, leaving 5 bases between them. CDR1 is MGHDK and CDR2 is SYGVNS in the germline V gene. The CDR3 here is CASSEGGYGYTF. The CDR3 DNA is TGTGCCAGCAGTGAAGGGGGCTATGGCTACACCTTC.

The chain uses TRBV28 and TRBJ2-1, with D tentatively TRBD1 (5 bases). The CDR3 contains 14 residues. The V and J ends lost 3 bases and 8 bases respectively, with 14 bases between them. The germline gives CDR1 MDHEN, CDR2 SYDVKM. CDR3 sequence: CASSFPGNFYEQFF. The CDR3 DNA reads TGTGCCAGCAGTTTCCCAGGGAACTTCTATGAGCAGTTCTTC. The full variable domain, its missing parts supplied by reference TRBV28 and TRBJ2-1, is DVKVTQSSRYLVKRTGEKVFLECVQDMDHENMFWYRQDPGLGLRLIYFSYDVKMKEKGDIPEGYSVSREKKERFSLILESASTNQTSMYLCASSFPGNFYEQFFGPGTRLTVL.